A selection of T cell receptor beta chains follows, all from one sample in a study of a mutant IDH1 vaccine in newly diagnosed glioma. Antigens of these TCRs are unknown. Profiled with immunoSEQ multiplex PCR; TCRdb holds only in-frame clones, not every one. Here the sample spans around 40,000 clones, 75% to 90% being singletons. The sample here was PBMCs, taken from a glioma patient whose treatment included an IDH1 peptide vaccine. Receptors originate from a man between 40 and 49 years old with glioma. Both conserved end residues are part of each CDR3. The D gene is left open where the match is weak. Size is omitted from some rows. Given values are once, few, many or a class for expanded clones.

v_call: TRBV21-1
d_call: .
clone_size: .
j_call: TRBJ2-6
cdr3_nt: TGTGCCAGCAGCAAAGAGGCACCGGGACAGAAACACTCTGGGGCCAACGTCCTGACTTTC
cdr3_aa: CASSKEAPGQKHSGANVLTF

v_call: TRBV2
d_call: .
clone_size: once
j_call: TRBJ1-1
cdr3_nt: TGTGCCAGCAGTGTTGGGGGGACGGACACTGAAGCTTTCTTT
cdr3_aa: CASSVGGTDTEAFF

v_call: TRBV11-1
d_call: TRBD2
clone_size: .
j_call: TRBJ2-7
cdr3_nt: TGTGCCAGCAGCTTAGATGGGGCGGGAGTCTACGAGCAGTACTTC
cdr3_aa: CASSLDGAGVYEQYF

v_call: TRBV5-8
d_call: .
clone_size: once
j_call: TRBJ2-1
cdr3_nt: TGTGCCAGCAGCATACGATCCGGGACGAGGGATGGGAATGAGCAGTTCTTC
cdr3_aa: CASSIRSGTRDGNEQFF

v_call: TRBV19
d_call: TRBD1
clone_size: few
j_call: TRBJ1-2
cdr3_nt: TGTGCCAGTGTTGAAGACAGGGGATATGGCTACACCTTC
cdr3_aa: CASVEDRGYGYTF

v_call: TRBV5-6
d_call: TRBD1
clone_size: .
j_call: TRBJ1-1
cdr3_nt: TGTGCCAGCAGCTTGCTGGGACAGCTCAACACTGAAGCTTTCTTT
cdr3_aa: CASSLLGQLNTEAFF

v_call: TRBV2
d_call: TRBD2
clone_size: few
j_call: TRBJ2-1
cdr3_nt: TGTGCCAGCAGTTTGGCGGGAGGTTCCTACAATGAGCAGTTCTTC
cdr3_aa: CASSLAGGSYNEQFF

v_call: TRBV15
d_call: .
clone_size: .
j_call: TRBJ2-7
cdr3_nt: TGTGCCACCAGCAGAGGAGGGGACGCCGGCTCCTACGAGCAGTACTTC
cdr3_aa: CATSRGGDAGSYEQYF

v_call: TRBV27
d_call: .
clone_size: .
j_call: TRBJ1-1
cdr3_nt: TGTGCCAGCAGTTTACGTGGGAGCAACACTGAAGCTTTCTTT
cdr3_aa: CASSLRGSNTEAFF

v_call: TRBV5-4
d_call: .
clone_size: .
j_call: TRBJ1-2
cdr3_nt: TGTGCCAGCAGCTTGGATGCTGGCGGCTCCGTAGGGGGCTACACCTTC
cdr3_aa: CASSLDAGGSVGGYTF

v_call: TRBV6-1
d_call: TRBD2
clone_size: .
j_call: TRBJ2-3
cdr3_nt: TGTGCCAGCAGCCTGCTAGCGGGGGGGTCAGATACGCAGTATTTT
cdr3_aa: CASSLLAGGSDTQYF

v_call: TRBV4-1
d_call: TRBD1
clone_size: once
j_call: TRBJ2-1
cdr3_nt: TGCGCCAGCAGCCAGGAATTCGACCAGGGGGATGAGCAGTTCTTC
cdr3_aa: CASSQEFDQGDEQFF

v_call: TRBV18
d_call: .
clone_size: .
j_call: TRBJ1-1
cdr3_nt: TGTGCCAGCTCACCAGAACGGCGGGATACTGAAGCTTTCTTT
cdr3_aa: CASSPERRDTEAFF

v_call: TRBV6-5
d_call: .
clone_size: .
j_call: TRBJ2-7
cdr3_nt: TGTGCCAGCAGTTACAAAGGGGGTTCCTACGAGCAGTACTTC
cdr3_aa: CASSYKGGSYEQYF

v_call: TRBV15
d_call: .
clone_size: .
j_call: TRBJ2-1
cdr3_nt: TGTGCCACCAGCAGATTGCTGGGGGGAAACAATGAGCAGTTCTTC
cdr3_aa: CATSRLLGGNNEQFF

v_call: TRBV7-2
d_call: TRBD2
clone_size: .
j_call: TRBJ2-1
cdr3_nt: TGTGCCAGCAGCACCTCTAGCGGGGCTGACAATGAGCAGTTCTTC
cdr3_aa: CASSTSSGADNEQFF

v_call: TRBV6-1
d_call: .
clone_size: .
j_call: TRBJ1-1
cdr3_nt: TGTGCCAGCAGTGAATCCGCGAGGTCTCGGGGGCAGCCTGAAGCTTTCTTT
cdr3_aa: CASSESARSRGQPEAFF

v_call: TRBV6-1
d_call: .
clone_size: once
j_call: TRBJ1-2
cdr3_nt: TGTGCCAGCCGCGCCGGCCCCCCCATCTATGGCTACACCTTC
cdr3_aa: CASRAGPPIYGYTF